The 4 T cell receptor beta chains below come from one sample, sequenced in a study of monozygotic twins with inflammatory bowel disease. TCRdb re-called the 5' RACE reads and gives one entry per CDR3 protein, without DNA. The data show about 440,000 distinct CDR3 sequences, and the top ten clones hold 2% to 2.5%. The sample consisted of blood. These receptors came from a human donor with ulcerative colitis or Crohn's disease, or a healthy co-twin of an affected twin (not recorded which).

The rearrangement links TRBV28 to TRBJ1-5; TCRdb's D call, TRBD1, is unchecked because there is no DNA. This CDR3 comprises 14 residues. CDR1 is MDHEN and CDR2 is SYDVKM in the germline V gene. The CDR3 sequence is CASSMDRVNQPQHF.

The chain employs TRBV9 and TRBJ2-3; there is no DNA to check the TCRdb D call of TRBD1. CDR1 is SGDLS and CDR2 is YYNGEE in the germline V gene. The length of the CDR3 is 16 residues. The chain's CDR3 is CASSVFEGASTDTQYF.

This chain joins TRBV10-3 and TRBJ2-7; checking the TCRdb D call of TRBD1 is not possible without DNA. Germline-derived CDR1 and CDR2 are ENHRY and SYGVKD. This CDR3 comprises 14 residues. The CDR3 region is CAISRGILGYEQYF.

The V and J genes are TRBV7-3 and TRBJ1-2; with no DNA, the TCRdb D assignment of TRBD1 cannot be verified. This CDR3 is 14 amino acids long. Germline assignment: CDR1 SGHTA and CDR2 FQGTGA. The CDR3 protein is CASTTNGAGYGYTF.